Below, 32 T cell receptor beta chains from the same sample are listed, as sequenced in a study of CD8 T cells in ankylosing spondylitis. TCRdb reprocessed the 5' RACE reads with MiXCR, giving one entry per CDR3 protein. The table has almost 250,000 distinct CDR3 sequences, roughly 32% seen once. Sequencing used blood, either unsorted or a sorted T cell fraction (not recorded which). These receptors all come from a male donor with ankylosing spondylitis or in good health (not recorded which).

CDR3 sequence reads: CSARGRGWREQYF. The CDR3 region has the DNA TGCAGTGCTAGGGGTAGGGGATGGAGAGAGCAGTACTTC. This sequence joins TRBV20-1 and TRBJ2-7; a weak D match, TRBD1 (5 bases). V lost 3 bases to trimming and J lost 7 bases, with 16 bases between them. Germline CDR1 is DFQATT and CDR2 is SNEGSKA (reference sequence). This CDR3 spans 13 amino acids.

The chain joins TRBV11-2 to TRBJ2-5; perhaps TRBD1 as D (6 bases). Germline V lookup: CDR1 SGHAT, CDR2 FQNNGV. CDR3 length: 16 amino acids. Between the trimmed V and J ends, which lost 1 base and 7 bases, there was a span of 19 bases. CDR3 sequence reads: CASSLAGRGHSGTQYF. In nucleotides, the CDR3 is TGTGCCAGCAGCTTAGCAGGCAGGGGACATTCTGGGACCCAGTACTTC.

This clonotype was recorded at least ten times. This sequence joins TRBV29-1 and TRBJ2-2; the D is unclear. The CDR3 contains 13 residues. Deletions cut 7 bases from V and 4 bases from J, with 13 bases between. CDR1 and CDR2 from the germline V gene are SQVTM and ANQGSEA. The CDR3 sequence is CSATVTGTGELFF. The CDR3 region has the DNA TGCAGCGCGACGGTGACGGGCACCGGGGAGCTGTTTTTT.

This chain uses TRBV7-2 with TRBJ1-1, with unresolved D. The CDR3 runs 15 residues. Germline V gives CDR1 SGHTA, CDR2 FQGNSA. Deletions cut 5 bases from V and 1 base from J, with 14 bases between. This CDR3 is CASSHWWGKNTEAFF. CDR3 DNA sequence: TGTGCCAGCAGCCATTGGTGGGGAAAGAACACTGAAGCTTTCTTT. Full variable domain (remainder filled in from reference TRBV7-2 and TRBJ1-1): GAGVSQSPSNKVTEKGKDVELRCDPISGHTALYWYRQSLGQGLEFLIYFQGNSAPDKSGLPSDRFSAERTGGSVSTLTIQRTQQEDSAVYLCASSHWWGKNTEAFFGQGTRLTVV.

This chain joins TRBV7-2 and TRBJ2-2, with D tentatively TRBD1 (5 bases). The CDR3 loop spans 14 amino acids. In germline, CDR1 is SGHTA, CDR2 FQGNSA. V was shortened by 5 bases and J by 4 bases, with 11 bases between the two germline ends. The CDR3 DNA sequence: TGTGCCAGCAGCCCCTGGCAGGGCACCGGGGAGCTGTTTTTT. It codes for CASSPWQGTGELFF.

Concerning this clonotype itself: The germline gene is not matched at one end of the junction; a read error may be the cause. This chain joins TRBV3-1 and TRBJ2-5; D could derive from TRBD1 or TRBD2 (7 bases each). CDR3 length equals 12 residues. Germline lookup yields CDR1 LGHDT and CDR2 YNNKEL (reference sequence). The CDR3 spells CASSQEGGGPCF. Here the CDR3 DNA reads TGTGCCAGCAGCCAAGAGGGAGGGGGCCCCTGCTTC.

This chain connects TRBV20-1 to TRBJ2-5; 7 positions match TRBD2. This CDR3 spans 11 amino acids. Looked up from germline, CDR1 is DFQATT and CDR2 is SNEGSKA (reference sequence). Trimming cost V 3 bases and J 9 bases; bases outside gene matches: 4. The chain's CDR3 is CSASREEAQYF. Written as DNA, the CDR3 is TGCAGTGCTAGCCGGGAGGAGGCCCAGTACTTC.

The chain has TRBV20-1 and TRBJ2-1; 7 bases map to TRBD2. The CDR3 loop spans 13 amino acids. CDR1 DFQATT and CDR2 SNEGSKA come from the germline V gene (reference sequence). V shed 1 base, J shed 3 bases, and the junction held 0 bases outside the gene matches. The CDR3 DNA reads TGCAGTGCTAGAGCTAGCGGCTACAATGAGCAGTTCTTC. This gives the protein CSARASGYNEQFF.

This clonotype has a count of ten or more. The CDR3: CSARPAGTTYNEQFF. The CDR3 DNA reads TGCAGTGCTAGGCCCGCCGGGACTACCTACAATGAGCAGTTCTTC. The chain is built from TRBV20-1 and TRBJ2-1; 7 bases are a match to TRBD2. V was pared by 3 bases and J by 2 bases, with 7 bases of the junction left unmatched. Germline V gives CDR1 DFQATT, CDR2 SNEGSKA (reference sequence). CDR3 length: 15 residues.

This clonotype was observed a few times. The chain has TRBV20-1 and TRBJ2-3; the D gene could be TRBD1 or TRBD2 (7 bases each). Trimming removed 6 bases at V and 7 bases at J, with 17 bases between. The CDR3 length is 13 residues. The germline V gene encodes CDR1 DFQATT and CDR2 SNEGSKA (reference sequence). The CDR3 DNA reads TGCAGTGCGCGCCCAGGGGGGGATAATACGCAGTATTTT. Protein sequence: CSARPGGDNTQYF.

V and J are TRBV4-1 and TRBJ2-7, with 7 bases identical to TRBD2. The germline gives CDR1 MGHRA, CDR2 YSYEKL. The CDR3 extends over 17 amino acids. V lost 1 base to trimming and J lost 2 bases; unmatched junction nucleotides: 11. The CDR3 is CASSQGWTGGFTYEQYF. The DNA for the CDR3 is TGCGCCAGCAGCCAAGGCTGGACCGGGGGGTTTACCTACGAGCAGTACTTC.

This clonotype showed up many times. V is TRBV7-2 and J is TRBJ2-5, with 7 positions matching TRBD2. Germline CDR1 and CDR2: SGHTA and FQGNSA. This CDR3 region has 17 residues. The V gene end was trimmed by 1 base and the J gene end by 1 base; junction bases not matched to a gene: 9. CDR3 loop: CASSLGVGGGAQETQYF. The CDR3 DNA reads as TGTGCCAGCAGCTTAGGGGTAGGCGGGGGAGCCCAAGAGACCCAGTACTTC.

The DNA for the CDR3 is TGCAGTGCTAGAGATTTACACGGGGGAATCGGGGACAATGAGCAGTTCTTC. It is translated as CSARDLHGGIGDNEQFF. The chain employs TRBV20-1 and TRBJ2-1; TRBD2 is a possible D gene (6 bases). V gave up 0 bases and J gave up 5 bases, with 20 bases separating them. Germline CDR1 and CDR2: DFQATT and SNEGSKA (reference sequence). The CDR3 covers 17 residues.

A few counts support this clonotype. The J gene is TRBJ1-1, the V gene TRBV13; no definite D call. V shed 1 base and J shed 5 bases, with 11 bases lying between them. Looked up from germline, CDR1 is PRHDT and CDR2 is FYEKMQ (reference sequence). CDR3 length: 14 residues. The CDR3 DNA is TGTGCCAGCAGCTTAGAATTAGGGCGAACTGAAGCTTTCTTT. Translation gives CASSLELGRTEAFF.

This clonotype was observed a handful of times. The chain has TRBV6-1 and TRBJ2-3; D gene unclear. The germline CDR1 and CDR2 sequences are MNHNS and SASEGT. The germline V and J ends were trimmed by 9 bases and 0 bases, with 13 bases remaining between them. This CDR3 comprises 14 residues. The CDR3 loop is CASSTGTSTDTQYF. The CDR3 coding sequence is TGTGCCAGTTCGACCGGCACTAGCACAGATACGCAGTATTTT.

The chain links TRBV5-8 to TRBJ1-5; D gene unclear. The CDR3 extends over 15 amino acids. The V and J ends lost 2 bases and 0 bases respectively, with 9 bases between them. Per the germline V gene, CDR1 is SGHTS and CDR2 is YDEGEE. Written as DNA, the CDR3 is TGTGCCAGCAGCTTTACAGTTCCTAGCAATCAGCCCCAGCATTTT. Protein: CASSFTVPSNQPQHF.

The chain links TRBV7-9 to TRBJ2-1, with D unresolved. Germline V gene sequence: CDR1 SEHNR, CDR2 FQNEAQ (reference sequence). V lost 8 bases and J 8 bases, leaving 10 bases between the germline ends. The CDR3 runs to 11 residues. CDR3 loop: CASRRWDEQFF. Here the CDR3 DNA reads TGTGCCAGCCGCCGGTGGGATGAGCAGTTCTTC.

The chain couples TRBV10-3 to TRBJ1-4; 9 bases agree with TRBD1. V trimming: 6 bases; J trimming: 7 bases; junction bases outside the gene matches: 9. The CDR3 is 15 residues long. CDR1 is ENHRY and CDR2 is SYGVKD in the germline V gene. The DNA of the CDR3 is TGTGCCATCAGGGACGCGGACAGGGGTGGTGAAAAACTGTTTTTT. Protein product: CAIRDADRGGEKLFF.

This clonotype was counted many times. The chain uses TRBV20-1 and TRBJ2-7, with 7 bases identical to TRBD2. This CDR3 region has 11 residues. Germline V gives CDR1 DFQATT, CDR2 SNEGSKA (reference sequence). The V gene end was trimmed by 5 bases and the J gene end by 3 bases; junction bases not matched to a gene: 1. In DNA form, the CDR3 reads TGCAGTGCTGGGAGGGACTACGAGCAGTACTTC. It is translated as CSAGRDYEQYF.

This clonotype was detected only once. The rearrangement joins TRBV7-8 to TRBJ2-7, with 9 positions matching TRBD1. CDR3 length equals 15 residues. Germline-derived CDR1 and CDR2 are SGHVS and FQNEAQ. J gave up 2 bases and V 1 base, and 3 bases lay outside the gene matches. The CDR3 is CASSLGTGVTYEQYF. The CDR3 DNA reads TGTGCCAGCAGCTTAGGGACAGGGGTAACCTACGAGCAGTACTTC.

The chain has TRBV5-6 and TRBJ2-7; D unresolved. In germline, CDR1 is SGHDT, CDR2 YYEEEE. Trimming left V 0 bases short and J 5 bases short, with 12 bases between. The CDR3 is 14 residues long. The CDR3 reads CASSLVDMADEQYF. CDR3 nucleotide sequence: TGTGCCAGCAGCTTGGTCGACATGGCGGACGAGCAGTACTTC.

This clonotype turned up a few times. The chain is built from TRBV5-6 and TRBJ2-3; 7 nucleotides agree with TRBD1. This CDR3 is 15 amino acids long. Trimming cost V 4 bases and J 1 base; bases outside gene matches: 6. Per the germline V gene, CDR1 is SGHDT and CDR2 is YYEEEE. In nucleotides, the CDR3 is TGTGCCAGCAGCCAGGGACAGAAACGCACAGATACGCAGTATTTT. This encodes CASSQGQKRTDTQYF.

CDR3 sequence: CASSLDGVGDTQYF. The DNA of the CDR3 is TGTGCCAGCAGTTTGGACGGGGTGGGAGATACGCAGTATTTT. The V call is TRBV12-3 or TRBV12-4, the J call TRBJ2-3; TRBD2 is a possible D gene (5 bases). The V end was cut by 3 bases, the J end by 5 bases, with 12 bases between. The CDR3 is 14 residues long.

V usage is TRBV4-2 and J usage is TRBJ2-2, with D possibly TRBD1 on 6 matching bases. CDR3 size: 16 residues. Trimming took off 1 base at V and 9 bases at J, with 18 bases between the two ends. The germline CDR1 and CDR2 sequences are LGHNA and YNFKEQ. CDR3 DNA: TGTGCCAGCAGCCAAGTTTCGGGGCGCAGGGGCCGGGAGCTGTTTTTT. Protein product: CASSQVSGRRGRELFF.

This clonotype showed up just a few times. The genes are TRBV12-3 or TRBV12-4 and TRBJ2-7, with D perhaps TRBD1 (6 bases). The V end lost 0 bases, the J end lost 2 bases, and 8 bases lay between the germline ends. The CDR3 is 14 amino acids. CDR3 DNA sequence: TGTGCCAGCAGTTTAGCGGGGGACACCTACGAGCAGTACTTC. Amino acids: CASSLAGDTYEQYF.

About this clonotype: The CDR3 does not close with the conserved phenylalanine or tryptophan, likely indicating a read error. This chain joins TRBV6-1 and TRBJ2-7, with a possible D match to TRBD1 (5 bases). The V gene's germline CDR1 is MNHNS and CDR2 SASEGT. The CDR3 has 13 residues. The V gene lost 5 bases and the J gene lost 3 bases, with 11 bases spanning the gap. CDR3 sequence: CASSQGWGYEQYL. The CDR3, as DNA: TGTGCCAGCAGTCAGGGCTGGGGCTACGAGCAGTACTTG.

The chain is built from TRBV4-1 and TRBJ2-5; TRBD2 matches 9 bases. The germline V gene has CDR1 MGHRA and CDR2 YSYEKL. The V gene end was trimmed by 3 bases and the J gene end by 4 bases; junction bases not matched to a gene: 6. This CDR3 comprises 15 residues. This CDR3 is CASSQQGLASETQYF. In DNA, the CDR3 is TGCGCCAGCAGCCAGCAGGGACTAGCTTCAGAGACCCAGTACTTC.

The V call is TRBV7-9, the J call TRBJ1-5, with TRBD1 as a possible D gene (6 bases). This CDR3 comprises 14 residues. Germline CDR1 reads SEHNR; CDR2 reads FQNEAQ (reference sequence). V lost 4 bases, J lost 5 bases, and 12 bases lay in between. The CDR3 bases are TGTGCCAGCAGCTCGCGACAGGCCGATCAGCCCCAGCATTTT. This translates into CASSSRQADQPQHF.

The V call is TRBV12-3 or TRBV12-4, the J call TRBJ2-7; D unclear. Trimming took off 1 base at V and 2 bases at J, with 6 bases between the two ends. There are 13 residues in the CDR3. The DNA of the CDR3 is TGTGCCAGCAGTTTAGATAGACCCTACGAGCAGTACTTC. Translation: CASSLDRPYEQYF.

This sequence joins TRBV28 and TRBJ2-3, with 12 nucleotides matching TRBD2. Trimming took 5 bases from V and 0 from J; bases not matched to a gene: 6. Germline CDR1 reads MDHEN; CDR2 reads SYDVKM. The CDR3 sequence is 17 residues long. Written as DNA, the CDR3 is TGTGCCAGCAGTCCTTCGGGACTAGCGGGTAGCACAGATACGCAGTATTTT. Protein sequence: CASSPSGLAGSTDTQYF.

J is TRBJ2-3 and V is TRBV7-9, with TRBD1 matching 10 bases. This CDR3 spans 17 amino acids. V shed 2 bases, J shed 1 base, and the junction held 6 bases outside the gene matches. CDR1 and CDR2 (germline): SEHNR, FQNEAQ (reference sequence). CDR3 coding DNA: TGTGCCAGCAGCTTAAGTCGACAGGGGGCCCGCACAGATACGCAGTATTTT. It specifies CASSLSRQGARTDTQYF.

The CDR3 DNA sequence: TGCAGCGTCTCTAGCGGGGACACCCAAGAGACCCAGTACTTC. This sequence encodes CSVSSGDTQETQYF. V usage is TRBV29-1 and J usage is TRBJ2-5; TRBD2 agrees at 9 bases. The V gene end was trimmed by 6 bases and the J gene end by 1 base; junction bases not matched to a gene: 6. Germline values: CDR1 SQVTM, CDR2 ANQGSEA. The CDR3 is made up of 14 amino acids.